Shown below are 16 T cell receptor beta chains from a single sample sequenced in a study of T cells in Graves' hyperthyroidism and ophthalmopathy. Researchers took RNA transcripts and amplified the TCR beta CDR3 regions from them. The HTBI primer set served for first-round RT-PCR of the TCR CDR3. TCRdb re-called the multiplex PCR reads with MiXCR, one entry per CDR3 protein. Of some 740,000 distinct CDR3 sequences in the sample, 13% to 15% are singletons; the top ten hold about 10%. Sequencing was carried out using blood. These TCRs come from a woman younger than 30 with Graves' hyperthyroidism.

V gene TRBV6-2 or TRBV6-3 combines with J gene TRBJ2-1; 10 bases are a match to TRBD2. The CDR3 is 18 amino acids. The J segment lost 7 bases and the V segment lost 2 bases, leaving 14 bases of the junction unmatched. Germline V gene lookup returns CDR1 MNHEY and CDR2 SVGEGT. The CDR3 DNA sequence: TGTGCCAGCAGTTACAAGGCAGCGGGAGGGCCGGGGCTGAATGAGCAGTTCTTC. Residues: CASSYKAAGGPGLNEQFF.

This clonotype came up many times. The chain employs TRBV27 and TRBJ1-1, with 9 positions matching TRBD1. Germline CDR1 and CDR2: MNHEY and SMNVEV (reference sequence). This CDR3 contains 13 residues. V gave up 4 bases and J gave up 6 bases; unmatched junction bases: 3. For the CDR3, the DNA is TGTGCCAGCAGTTACAGGGGGCTTCCTGAAGCTTTCTTT. The encoded protein is CASSYRGLPEAFF.

The V and J genes are TRBV7-2 and TRBJ2-3; TRBD2 matches 8 bases. This CDR3 region has 18 residues. V lost 1 base to trimming and J lost 5 bases; unmatched junction nucleotides: 14. Germline V CDR1 and CDR2: SGHTA, FQGNSA. The CDR3 DNA sequence: TGTGCCAGCAGCTTAGATAGGATAGCGGGATTACCCGGAGATACGCAGTATTTT. Protein sequence: CASSLDRIAGLPGDTQYF.

The rearrangement links TRBV3-1 to TRBJ2-2; 10 bases match TRBD2. This CDR3 spans 16 amino acids. V dropped 0 bases and J dropped 9; count of bases not matched to a gene: 7. The germline V gene has CDR1 LGHDT and CDR2 YNNKEL (reference sequence). CDR3 amino acids: CASSQDRRLAGRELFF. CDR3 bases: TGTGCCAGCAGCCAAGATAGGAGACTAGCGGGCCGGGAGCTGTTTTTT.

The chain carries TRBV20-1 and TRBJ2-5, with D perhaps given as TRBD1 or TRBD2 (6 bases each). Trimming cost V 0 bases and J 5 bases, with 16 bases left between them. The CDR3 is made up of 15 amino acids. Germline CDR1 reads DFQATT; CDR2 reads SNEGSKA (reference sequence). CDR3 amino acids: CSARDPRQAGETQYF. CDR3 nucleotides: TGCAGTGCTAGAGATCCGAGACAGGCGGGGGAGACCCAGTACTTC.

This clonotype showed up just a few times. Since a much larger clone is just one base distant, this may be a read error. V is TRBV20-1 and J is TRBJ2-3; 13 nucleotides align to TRBD2. The CDR3 loop spans 16 amino acids. Germline CDR1 and CDR2: DFQATT and SNEGSKA (reference sequence). The CDR3: CSAMRGLAGSLDMQYF. The CDR3 DNA reads as TGCAGTGCTATGAGGGGACTAGCGGGATCATTAGATATGCAGTATTTT.

The chain links TRBV20-1 to TRBJ1-5, with D maybe TRBD1 (5 bases). The CDR3 loop spans 14 amino acids. V was trimmed by 3 bases and J by 0 bases, leaving 9 bases between them. Germline-derived CDR1 and CDR2 are DFQATT and SNEGSKA (reference sequence). CDR3 sequence reads: CSARGTFSNQPQHF. The CDR3 region has the DNA TGCAGTGCTAGGGGGACGTTTAGCAATCAGCCCCAGCATTTT.

This clonotype came up a few times. This CDR3 is CASSLQDRDHYNQPQHF. The CDR3 region has the DNA TGTGCCAGCAGTTTACAGGACAGGGATCATTACAATCAGCCCCAGCATTTT. V gene TRBV12-3 or TRBV12-4 combines with J gene TRBJ1-5, with 8 positions matching TRBD1. CDR3 length: 17 amino acids. V lost 2 bases and J lost 3; bases outside the gene matches: 9.

This clonotype was detected only a few times. J is TRBJ2-3 and V is TRBV10-3, with D perhaps given as TRBD1 or TRBD2 (5 bases each). V lost 10 bases and J lost 2, with 28 bases in between. The CDR3 runs 18 residues. From germline, CDR1 is ENHRY and CDR2 SYGVKD. Written as DNA, the CDR3 is TGTGCCACACGTGGACACCTGCCCGGAGGCGGATACACAGATACGCAGTATTTT. Encoded protein: CATRGHLPGGGYTDTQYF.

This clonotype was seen many times. The chain employs TRBV5-6 and TRBJ1-2; D is ambiguous. Trimming removed 4 bases at V and 4 bases at J, with 11 bases between. The CDR3 length is 13 residues. The germline gives CDR1 SGHDT, CDR2 YYEEEE. This CDR3 reads CASSTQIIYGYTF. CDR3 nucleotide sequence: TGTGCCAGCAGCACCCAGATAATCTATGGCTACACCTTC.

This clonotype came up a few times. The rearrangement joins TRBV29-1 to TRBJ2-3, with 9 positions matching TRBD2. Germline-derived CDR1 and CDR2 are SQVTM and ANQGSEA. The CDR3 is made up of 15 amino acids. The V gene end was trimmed by 4 bases and the J gene end by 2 bases; junction bases not matched to a gene: 7. The CDR3, as DNA: TGCAGCGTTGTGTATCTAGCGGGGATCACAGATACGCAGTATTTT. As protein: CSVVYLAGITDTQYF.

This clonotype was seen more than once but under ten times. The chain has TRBV19 and TRBJ2-1; D is unclear. Trimming took off 2 bases at V and 2 bases at J, with 4 bases between the two ends. CDR3 length equals 13 residues. The germline gives CDR1 LNHDA, CDR2 SQIVND (reference sequence). CDR3 in amino acids: CASSISAYNEQFF. CDR3 DNA: TGTGCCAGTAGTATATCGGCCTACAATGAGCAGTTCTTC.

V is TRBV10-1 and J is TRBJ2-1; D gene ambiguous. Germline CDR1 is WNHNN and CDR2 is SYGVQD (reference sequence). CDR3 length: 13 amino acids. Trimming pared 2 bases from V and 7 bases from J, leaving 9 bases between. The CDR3 protein is CASSEHPSNEQFF. CDR3 nucleotides: TGCGCCAGCAGTGAGCATCCATCGAATGAGCAGTTCTTC.

This clonotype was observed at least ten times. This chain connects TRBV6-1 to TRBJ1-5; TRBD1 agrees at 9 bases. Germline V CDR1 and CDR2: MNHNS, SASEGT. The V gene end was trimmed by 6 bases and the J gene end by 2 bases; junction bases not matched to a gene: 5. The CDR3 is 15 amino acids. The CDR3 sequence is CASRGTGSGNQPQHF. The CDR3 coding sequence is TGTGCCAGCAGAGGGACAGGGTCGGGCAATCAGCCCCAGCATTTT.

This clonotype was observed at least ten times. The CDR3 here is CASRPQGMNTEAFF. The CDR3 DNA reads as TGTGCCAGCAGGCCGCAGGGTATGAACACTGAAGCTTTCTTT. V is TRBV6-2 or TRBV6-3 and J is TRBJ1-1; D possibly corresponds to TRBD1 (5 bases). Germline V gives CDR1 MNHEY, CDR2 SVGEGT. With 6 bases removed from V and 0 bases from J, the gap between germline ends came to 11 bases. The CDR3 has 14 residues.

This rearrangement joins TRBV9 to TRBJ2-2; D is ambiguous. The germline V and J ends were trimmed by 0 bases and 6 bases, with 6 bases remaining between them. The CDR3 totals 13 residues. Germline-derived CDR1 and CDR2 are SGDLS and YYNGEE. CDR3 nucleotide sequence: TGTGCCAGCAGCGTAGCTAGGGCCGGGGAGCTGTTTTTT. Translating gives CASSVARAGELFF.